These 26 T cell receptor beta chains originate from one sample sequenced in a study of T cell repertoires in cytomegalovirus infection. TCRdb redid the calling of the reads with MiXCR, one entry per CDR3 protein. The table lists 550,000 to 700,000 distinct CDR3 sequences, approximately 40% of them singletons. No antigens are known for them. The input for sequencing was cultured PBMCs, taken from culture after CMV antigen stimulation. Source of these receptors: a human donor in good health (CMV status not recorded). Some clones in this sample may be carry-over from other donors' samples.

The CDR3 reads CASSTRGEGATSSGANVLTF. For the CDR3, the DNA is TGTGCCAGCAGCACAAGGGGGGAGGGGGCAACCAGCTCTGGGGCCAACGTCCTGACTTTC. V and J are TRBV7-2 and TRBJ2-6; D may match TRBD1 or TRBD2 (7 bases each). The V gene's germline CDR1 is SGHTA and CDR2 FQGNSA. The CDR3 contains 20 residues. Trimming removed 5 bases at V and 0 bases at J, with 23 bases between.

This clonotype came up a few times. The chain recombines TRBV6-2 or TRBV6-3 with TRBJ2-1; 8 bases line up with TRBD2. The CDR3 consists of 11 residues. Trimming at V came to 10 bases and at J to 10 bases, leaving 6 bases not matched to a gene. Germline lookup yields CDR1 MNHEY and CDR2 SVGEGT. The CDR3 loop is CAIGGAEEQFF. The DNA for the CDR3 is TGTGCCATCGGGGGGGCGGAAGAGCAGTTCTTC.

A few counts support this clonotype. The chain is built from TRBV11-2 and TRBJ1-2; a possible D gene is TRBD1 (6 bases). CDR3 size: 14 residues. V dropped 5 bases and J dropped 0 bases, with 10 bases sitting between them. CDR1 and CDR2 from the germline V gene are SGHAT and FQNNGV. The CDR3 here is CASSPRGPNYGYTF. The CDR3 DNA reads TGTGCCAGCAGCCCCCGGGGGCCTAACTATGGCTACACCTTC.

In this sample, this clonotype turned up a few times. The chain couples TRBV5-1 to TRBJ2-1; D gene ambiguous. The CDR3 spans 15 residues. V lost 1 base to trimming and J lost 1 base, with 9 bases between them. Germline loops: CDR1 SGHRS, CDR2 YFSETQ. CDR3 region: CASSLNPASYNEQFF. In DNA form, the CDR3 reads TGCGCCAGCAGCTTGAACCCAGCTTCCTACAATGAGCAGTTCTTC.

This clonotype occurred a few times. The CDR3 loop is CASSYGRVGGQPQHF. The DNA for the CDR3 is TGTGCCAGCAGTTACGGGCGGGTAGGGGGTCAGCCCCAGCATTTT. The J gene is TRBJ1-5, the V gene TRBV6-6; tentatively, D is TRBD1 (6 bases). The germline V and J ends were trimmed by 2 bases and 6 bases, with 14 bases remaining between them. There are 15 residues in the CDR3. The germline V gene encodes CDR1 MNHNY and CDR2 SVGAGI (reference sequence).

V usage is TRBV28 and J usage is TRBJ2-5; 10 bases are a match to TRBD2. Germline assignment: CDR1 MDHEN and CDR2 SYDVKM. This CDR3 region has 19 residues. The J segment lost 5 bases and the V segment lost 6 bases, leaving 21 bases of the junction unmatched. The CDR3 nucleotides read TGTGCCAGCAGCCCAAGGGGTAGCGGGGGGCCTCGAACCCCCGAGACCCAGTACTTC. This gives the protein CASSPRGSGGPRTPETQYF.

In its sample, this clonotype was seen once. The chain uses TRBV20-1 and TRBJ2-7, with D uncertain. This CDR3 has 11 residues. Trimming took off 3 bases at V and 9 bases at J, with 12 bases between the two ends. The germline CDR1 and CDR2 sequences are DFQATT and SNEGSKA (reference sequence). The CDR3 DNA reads TGCAGTGCTAGCCCAGATCGTTTGCAGTACTTC. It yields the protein CSASPDRLQYF.

The CDR3 loop is CASSYPGQGARHDYGYTF. The DNA for the CDR3 is TGTGCCAGCAGTTACCCCGGACAGGGGGCGAGGCACGACTATGGCTACACCTTC. The rearrangement links TRBV6-5 to TRBJ1-2; TRBD1 matches at 11 bases. CDR1 and CDR2 (germline): MNHEY, SVGAGI. The CDR3 loop spans 18 amino acids. V trimming: 2 bases; J trimming: 3 bases; junction bases outside the gene matches: 11.

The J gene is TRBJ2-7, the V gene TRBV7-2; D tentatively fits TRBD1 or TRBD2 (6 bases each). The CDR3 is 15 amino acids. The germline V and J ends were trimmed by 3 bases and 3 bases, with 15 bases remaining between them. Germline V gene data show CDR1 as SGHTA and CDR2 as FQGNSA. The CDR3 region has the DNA TGTGCCAGCAGCTTGAAAACAGGGAGGAACTACGAGCAGTACTTC. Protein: CASSLKTGRNYEQYF.

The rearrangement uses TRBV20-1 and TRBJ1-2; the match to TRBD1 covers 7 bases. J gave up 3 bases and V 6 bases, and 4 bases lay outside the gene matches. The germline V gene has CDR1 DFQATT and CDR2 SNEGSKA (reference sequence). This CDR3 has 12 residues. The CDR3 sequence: CSAPQGDYGYTF. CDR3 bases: TGCAGTGCCCCTCAGGGGGACTATGGCTACACCTTC.

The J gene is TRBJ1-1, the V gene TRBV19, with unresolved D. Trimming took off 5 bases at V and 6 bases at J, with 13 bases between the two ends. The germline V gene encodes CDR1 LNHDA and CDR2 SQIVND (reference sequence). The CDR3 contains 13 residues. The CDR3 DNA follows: TGTGCCAGTAGTCAATACTCAAGAGCTGAAGCTTTCTTT. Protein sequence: CASSQYSRAEAFF.

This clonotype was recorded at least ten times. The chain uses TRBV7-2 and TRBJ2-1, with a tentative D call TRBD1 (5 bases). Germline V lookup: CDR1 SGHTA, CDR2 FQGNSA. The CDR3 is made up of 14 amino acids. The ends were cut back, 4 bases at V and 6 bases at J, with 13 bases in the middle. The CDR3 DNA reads TGTGCCAGCAGCTCCTCTGGGGCGGTCAATGAGCAGTTCTTC. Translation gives CASSSSGAVNEQFF. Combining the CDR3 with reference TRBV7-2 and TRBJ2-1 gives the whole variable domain GAGVSQSPSNKVTEKGKDVELRCDPISGHTALYWYRQSLGQGLEFLIYFQGNSAPDKSGLPSDRFSAERTGGSVSTLTIQRTQQEDSAVYLCASSSSGAVNEQFFGPGTRLTVL.

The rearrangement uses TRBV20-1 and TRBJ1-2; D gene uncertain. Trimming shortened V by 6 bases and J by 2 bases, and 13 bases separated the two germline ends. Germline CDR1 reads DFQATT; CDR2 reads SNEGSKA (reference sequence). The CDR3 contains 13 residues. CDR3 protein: CSAIAPSNYGYTF. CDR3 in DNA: TGCAGTGCCATCGCCCCCTCGAACTATGGCTACACCTTC.

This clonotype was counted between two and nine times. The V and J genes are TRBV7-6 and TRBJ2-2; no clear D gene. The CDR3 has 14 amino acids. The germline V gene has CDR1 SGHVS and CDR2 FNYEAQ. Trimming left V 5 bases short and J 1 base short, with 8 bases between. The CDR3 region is CASSPNGNTGELFF. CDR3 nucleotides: TGTGCCAGCAGCCCTAACGGGAACACCGGGGAGCTGTTTTTT. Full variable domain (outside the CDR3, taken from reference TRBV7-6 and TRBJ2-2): GAGVSQSPRYKVTKRGQDVALRCDPISGHVSLYWYRQALGQGPEFLTYFNYEAQQDKSGLPNDRFSAERPEGSISTLTIQRTEQRDSAMYRCASSPNGNTGELFFGEGSRLTVL.

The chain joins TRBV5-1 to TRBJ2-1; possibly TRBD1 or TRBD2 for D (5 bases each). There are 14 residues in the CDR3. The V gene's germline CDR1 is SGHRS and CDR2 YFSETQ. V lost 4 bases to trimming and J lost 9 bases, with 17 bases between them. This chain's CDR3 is CASSGDPTYGEQFF. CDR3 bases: TGCGCCAGCAGCGGGGACCCCACCTACGGTGAGCAGTTCTTC.

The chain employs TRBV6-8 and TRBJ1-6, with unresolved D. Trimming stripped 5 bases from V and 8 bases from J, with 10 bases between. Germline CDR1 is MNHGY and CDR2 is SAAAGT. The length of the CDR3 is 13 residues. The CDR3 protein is CASSTHGDSPLHF. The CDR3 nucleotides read TGTGCCAGCAGTACTCACGGTGATTCACCCCTCCACTTT.

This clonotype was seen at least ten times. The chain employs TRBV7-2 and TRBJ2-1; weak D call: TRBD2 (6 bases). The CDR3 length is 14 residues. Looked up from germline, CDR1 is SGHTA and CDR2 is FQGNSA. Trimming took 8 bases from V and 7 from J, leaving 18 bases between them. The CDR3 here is CASGGSGWRNEQFF. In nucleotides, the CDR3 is TGTGCCAGCGGGGGGAGCGGGTGGAGGAATGAGCAGTTCTTC.

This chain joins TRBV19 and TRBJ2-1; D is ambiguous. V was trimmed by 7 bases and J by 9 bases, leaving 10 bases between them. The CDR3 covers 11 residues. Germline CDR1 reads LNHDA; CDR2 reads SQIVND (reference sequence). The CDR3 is CASTIGTEQFF. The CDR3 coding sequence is TGTGCCAGTACGATCGGCACTGAGCAGTTCTTC.

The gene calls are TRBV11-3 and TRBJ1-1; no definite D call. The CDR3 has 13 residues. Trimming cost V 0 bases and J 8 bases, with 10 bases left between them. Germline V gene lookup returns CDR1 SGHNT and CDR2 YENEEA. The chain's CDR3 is CASSLDEAAEAFF. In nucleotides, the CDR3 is TGTGCCAGCAGCTTAGATGAAGCAGCAGAAGCTTTCTTT. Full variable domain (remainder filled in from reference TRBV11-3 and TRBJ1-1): EAGVVQSPRYKIIEKKQPVAFWCNPISGHNTLYWYLQNLGQGPELLIRYENEEAVDDSQLPKDRFSAERLKGVDSTLKIQPAELGDSAVYLCASSLDEAAEAFFGQGTRLTVV.

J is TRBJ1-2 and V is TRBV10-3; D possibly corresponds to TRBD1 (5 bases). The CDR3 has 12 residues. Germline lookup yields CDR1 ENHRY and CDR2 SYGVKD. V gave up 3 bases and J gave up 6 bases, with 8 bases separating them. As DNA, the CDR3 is TGTGCCATCAGTGAAACGGGGGATGGCTACACCTTC. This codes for CAISETGDGYTF.

The CDR3 loop is CASSAIQGYTF. The CDR3 nucleotides are TGTGCCAGCAGTGCAATCCAGGGCTACACCTTC. The V gene is TRBV2, the J gene TRBJ1-2; D gene unclear. Trimming took off 4 bases at V and 8 bases at J, with 8 bases between the two ends. The germline CDR1 and CDR2 sequences are SNHLY and FYNNEI. The CDR3 totals 11 residues.

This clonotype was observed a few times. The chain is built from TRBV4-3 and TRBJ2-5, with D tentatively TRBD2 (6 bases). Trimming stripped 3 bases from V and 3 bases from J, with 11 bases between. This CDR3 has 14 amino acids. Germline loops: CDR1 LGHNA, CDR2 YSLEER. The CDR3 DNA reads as TGCGCCAGCAGCCAGGGAGGTCGGGAAGAGACCCAGTACTTC. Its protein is CASSQGGREETQYF.

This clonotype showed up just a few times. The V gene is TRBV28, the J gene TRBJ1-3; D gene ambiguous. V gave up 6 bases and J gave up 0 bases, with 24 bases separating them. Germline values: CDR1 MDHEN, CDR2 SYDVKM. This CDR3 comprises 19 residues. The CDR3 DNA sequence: TGTGCCAGCAGCCGTGTGCGTGGAGCCCACGGGAGCTCTGGAAACACCATATATTTT. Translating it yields CASSRVRGAHGSSGNTIYF.

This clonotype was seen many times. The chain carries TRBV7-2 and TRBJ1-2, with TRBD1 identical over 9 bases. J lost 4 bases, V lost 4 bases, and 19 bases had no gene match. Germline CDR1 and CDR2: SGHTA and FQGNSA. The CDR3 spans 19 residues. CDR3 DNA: TGTGCCAGCAGCTACCCCGCCGGGACAGGGTTTTCTAAGCTCTATGGCTACACCTTC. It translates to CASSYPAGTGFSKLYGYTF.

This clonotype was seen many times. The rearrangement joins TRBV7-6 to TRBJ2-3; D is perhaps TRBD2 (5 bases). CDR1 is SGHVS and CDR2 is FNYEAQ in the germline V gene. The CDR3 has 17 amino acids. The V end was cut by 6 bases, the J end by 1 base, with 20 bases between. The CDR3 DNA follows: TGTGCCAGCAGAGAATTCGCTAGCCGAGGACGCACAGATACGCAGTATTTT. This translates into CASREFASRGRTDTQYF.

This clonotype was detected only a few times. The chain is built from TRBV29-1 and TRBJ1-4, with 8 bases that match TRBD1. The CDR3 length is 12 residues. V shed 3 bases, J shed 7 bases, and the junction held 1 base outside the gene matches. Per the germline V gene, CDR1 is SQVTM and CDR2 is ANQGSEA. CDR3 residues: CSVDTGGEKLFF. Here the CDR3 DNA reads TGCAGCGTTGATACAGGGGGTGAAAAACTGTTTTTT.